These T cell receptor beta chains were read from a single sample in a study of blood T cells in healthy people across ages. From the 5' RACE reads, TCRdb called clonotypes with MiXCR, one entry per CDR3 protein. This sample yields about 640,000 distinct CDR3 sequences, of which approximately 50% are seen a single time; 30% to 45% belongs to the top ten. Sequenced sample: blood. All receptors come from a man in his sixties in good health. Both conserved end residues are trimmed from each CDR3. A D gene is named only where the DNA matches it firmly.

-,TRBV7-9,TRBJ1-1,ASSLRGGRPSEAF
-,TRBV28,TRBJ2-4,ASTNLGQNIQY
-,TRBV20-1,TRBJ2-5,SASDQGKETQY
-,TRBV2,TRBJ2-1,ASSEANNEQF
TRBD1,TRBV10-3,TRBJ2-7,AISEMDREVSYEQY
TRBD2,TRBV20-1,TRBJ2-1,SASLLAAGEQF
-,TRBV5-1,TRBJ2-7,ASSPRKQGFSYEQY
-,TRBV20-1,TRBJ1-2,SARGRLGEYYGYT
TRBD2,TRBV6-1,TRBJ2-7,ASSALGLGAYEQY
-,TRBV29-1,TRBJ2-1,SVSGTPSSYNEQF